The 27 T cell receptor beta chains reported below all come from one sample, sequenced in a study of blood T cell repertoires in COVID-19. This table comes from immunoSEQ multiplex PCR, and its TCRdb copy is limited to in-frame clones, with some not included. In the table there are about 220,000 clones, 80% to 85% of which are singletons. Sequencing was performed on peripheral blood. The source of these receptors is a human donor in a cohort sampled during active COVID-19.

J is TRBJ1-5 and V is TRBV6-6; D is perhaps TRBD1 (5 bases). This CDR3 contains 16 residues. Trimming cost V 2 bases and J 2 bases, with 13 bases left between them. Germline V lookup: CDR1 MNHNY, CDR2 SVGAGI (reference sequence). The CDR3 spells CASSYASGYRNQPQHF. CDR3 bases: TGTGCCAGCAGTTACGCGTCAGGGTACCGCAATCAGCCCCAGCATTTT.

The chain combines TRBV12-2 with TRBJ2-7; the table names TRBD2, a call not compared with the DNA. TRBV12-2 is a pseudogene. The CDR3 consists of 15 residues. This chain's CDR3 is CASRMWREPIYEQYF. DNA of the CDR3: TGTGCAAGCCGAATGTGGCGGGAACCTATCTACGAGCAGTACTTC.

V is TRBV18 and J is TRBJ2-7; TRBD2 aligns across 7 bases. Germline CDR1 KGHSH, CDR2 LQKENI. The CDR3 length is 16 residues. The J segment lost 4 bases and the V segment lost 2 bases, leaving 11 bases of the junction unmatched. The CDR3, as DNA: TGTGCCAGCTCACCAATTATTCGGGAGGTCGCGTACGAGCAGTACTTC. Amino acid sequence: CASSPIIREVAYEQYF. Together with reference TRBV18 and TRBJ2-7, the CDR3 gives the full variable domain: NAGVMQNPRHLVRRRGQEARLRCSPMKGHSHVYWYRQLPEEGLKFMVYLQKENIIDESGMPKERFSAEFPKEGPSILRIQQVVRGDSAAYFCASSPIIREVAYEQYFGPGTRLTVT.

This chain connects TRBV7-9 to TRBJ2-7, with D perhaps TRBD2 (6 bases). Germline loops: CDR1 SEHNR, CDR2 FQNEAQ (reference sequence). The CDR3 contains 15 residues. V was pared by 2 bases and J by 4 bases, with 15 bases between. The CDR3, as DNA: TGTGCCAGCAGCTTAAACGCCGGGACTCTTTACGAGCAGTACTTC. This codes for CASSLNAGTLYEQYF.

The rearrangement joins TRBV7-9 to TRBJ1-2; TRBD1 agrees at 7 bases. The junction had 8 bases not matched to a gene; V was cut back by 5 bases and J by 8 bases. The CDR3 spans 13 residues. Germline V gene lookup returns CDR1 SEHNR and CDR2 FQNEAQ (reference sequence). CDR3 nucleotide sequence: TGTGCCAGCAGCCGACAGGGAAATTTGGGCTACACCTTC. Translation gives CASSRQGNLGYTF.

This clone was picked up a small number of times. This chain uses TRBV21-1 with TRBJ2-7; the table's TRBD2 call for D was not verified on the DNA. TRBV21-1 is tagged as a pseudogene. The CDR3 runs 11 residues. The CDR3 DNA is TGTGCCAGCAGCAAGTCCGGGGAGCAGTACTTC. The encoded protein is CASSKSGEQYF.

J is TRBJ2-7 and V is TRBV5-1; 7 bases are shared with TRBD1. The CDR3 has 16 amino acids. From germline, CDR1 is SGHRS and CDR2 YFSETQ. After removal of 4 bases from V and 0 bases from J, the junction contained 10 bases not matched to a gene. Here the CDR3 reads CASSAPTGKGSYEQYF. The CDR3 nucleotides are TGCGCCAGCAGCGCCCCGACAGGGAAAGGCTCCTACGAGCAGTACTTC.

This chain joins TRBV27 and TRBJ2-2; a possible D gene is TRBD1 (5 bases). Between the trimmed V and J ends, which lost 2 bases and 0 bases, there was a span of 13 bases. The CDR3 runs 17 residues. From germline, CDR1 is MNHEY and CDR2 SMNVEV (reference sequence). The CDR3 loop reads CASSLLGHLANTGELFF. The DNA of the CDR3 is TGTGCCAGCAGTTTACTAGGACACCTCGCGAACACCGGGGAGCTGTTTTTT.

For this clone: This sample includes further DNA sequences coding for the same CDR3. The rearrangement uses TRBV5-1 and TRBJ2-3; 7 nucleotides match TRBD2. The CDR3 spans 16 residues. Germline V gene data show CDR1 as SGHRS and CDR2 as YFSETQ. V dropped 0 bases and J dropped 2; count of bases not matched to a gene: 6. The CDR3 DNA reads as TGCGCCAGCAGCTTGGGACTAGCCGGTATCACAGATACGCAGTATTTT. Amino acids: CASSLGLAGITDTQYF.

This chain joins TRBV28 and TRBJ2-7; maybe TRBD2 (6 bases). The CDR3 contains 13 residues. CDR1 and CDR2 from the germline V gene are MDHEN and SYDVKM. V lost 5 bases to trimming and J lost 4 bases, with 12 bases between them. CDR3 bases: TGTGCCAGCAGTCATAATCTAGCGTACGAGCAGTACTTC. Translating gives CASSHNLAYEQYF.

This clone has ten or more counts. The CDR3 nucleotides read TGTGCCAGCAGTTTGGGGTCCCCGGGGGATGAGCAGTTCTTC. This translates into CASSLGSPGDEQFF. This rearrangement joins TRBV27 to TRBJ2-1; D perhaps matches TRBD2 (6 bases). Germline assignment: CDR1 MNHEY and CDR2 SMNVEV (reference sequence). The CDR3 contains 14 residues. The V end was cut by 3 bases, the J end by 8 bases, with 14 bases between.

The chain couples TRBV19 to TRBJ1-1; TRBD1 might be the D (6 bases). V lost 0 bases to trimming and J lost 4 bases, with 6 bases between them. Germline V gene sequence: CDR1 LNHDA, CDR2 SQIVND (reference sequence). This CDR3 is 13 amino acids long. This chain's CDR3 is CASSIEGATEAFF. CDR3 nucleotides: TGTGCCAGTAGTATAGAGGGGGCCACTGAAGCTTTCTTT.

The genes are TRBV19 and TRBJ1-6; 9 bases are a match to TRBD1. This CDR3 spans 14 amino acids. V lost 7 bases to trimming and J lost 13 bases; unmatched junction nucleotides: 11. Germline V lookup: CDR1 LNHDA, CDR2 SQIVND (reference sequence). The CDR3 DNA follows: TGTGCCAGTAATGACAGGGGGTCAGAATTCCCCCTCCACTTT. It translates to CASNDRGSEFPLHF.

The chain couples TRBV30 to TRBJ2-7, with 8 bases that match TRBD1. The V segment lost 3 bases and the J segment 0 bases; nucleotides outside the gene matches: 4. This CDR3 region has 14 residues. CDR1 is GTSNPN and CDR2 is SVGIG in the germline V gene (reference sequence). The CDR3 coding sequence is TGTGCCTGGAGCCGGACAGGGATCTCCTACGAGCAGTACTTC. It specifies CAWSRTGISYEQYF.

This chain joins TRBV3-1 (or the pseudogene TRBV3-2) and TRBJ2-1; D not certain. Germline-derived CDR1 and CDR2 are LGHDT and YNNKEL (reference sequence). There are 18 residues in the CDR3. V shed 3 bases and J shed 0 bases, with 18 bases lying between them. CDR3 residues: CASSHSLNARNSYNEQFF. The DNA of the CDR3 is TGTGCCAGCAGCCATAGCCTTAACGCCAGAAACTCCTACAATGAGCAGTTCTTC.

The V and J genes are TRBV25-1 and TRBJ2-7; TRBD2 agrees at 11 bases. The length of the CDR3 is 15 residues. Germline trimming cut 7 bases from V and 4 bases from J; bases unmatched to any gene: 9. CDR1 is MGHDK and CDR2 is SYGVNS in the germline V gene. CDR3 DNA: TGTGCCAGCACACCCCGACTAGCGGGACATTACGAGCAGTACTTC. It encodes CASTPRLAGHYEQYF.

For this clone: Different DNA sequences within this sample yield the same CDR3. This rearrangement joins TRBV7-2 to TRBJ2-3; 7 positions match TRBD2. There are 15 residues in the CDR3. Germline V lookup: CDR1 SGHTA, CDR2 FQGNSA. V lost 4 bases and J lost 2; bases outside the gene matches: 6. The CDR3 DNA follows: TGTGCCAGCAGCTCCCGAGCGGGGATCACAGATACGCAGTATTTT. Its translation is CASSSRAGITDTQYF.

This chain connects TRBV7-2 to TRBJ2-7, with 7 bases fitting TRBD2. The CDR3 is 15 amino acids. The J segment lost 1 base and the V segment lost 1 base, leaving 4 bases of the junction unmatched. CDR1 and CDR2 from the germline V gene are SGHTA and FQGNSA. The CDR3 sequence: CASSLEAGESYEQYF. In DNA form, the CDR3 reads TGTGCCAGCAGCTTAGAGGCGGGAGAATCCTACGAGCAGTACTTC.

The chain combines TRBV28 with TRBJ1-5; maybe TRBD1 (6 bases). V dropped 5 bases and J dropped 6 bases, with 11 bases sitting between them. Germline V CDR1 and CDR2: MDHEN, SYDVKM. The CDR3 has 13 amino acids. The CDR3 loop reads CASSTGSTQPQHF. The DNA for the CDR3 is TGTGCCAGCAGTACAGGGTCCACTCAGCCCCAGCATTTT.

This chain links TRBV5-4 with TRBJ2-7, with D unresolved. The CDR3 is made up of 13 amino acids. CDR1 and CDR2 (germline): SGHNT, YYREEE (reference sequence). V was clipped by 0 bases and J by 3 bases, with 7 bases between them. CDR3 bases: TGTGCCAGCAGCTTGGACAGCCACTACGAGCAGTACTTC. It specifies CASSLDSHYEQYF.

The V gene is TRBV30, the J gene TRBJ2-7; a possible D gene is TRBD1 (5 bases). Trimming left V 7 bases short and J 6 bases short, with 13 bases between. The germline V gene has CDR1 GTSNPN and CDR2 SVGIG (reference sequence). The CDR3 spans 11 residues. The CDR3 sequence is CASGTGPEQYF. In nucleotides, the CDR3 is TGTGCCTCCGGAACAGGCCCCGAGCAGTACTTC.

The chain carries TRBV6-5 and TRBJ2-7; TRBD1 aligns across 9 bases. Germline V gene data show CDR1 as MNHEY and CDR2 as SVGAGI. Trimming took 7 bases from V and 3 from J; bases not matched to a gene: 4. This CDR3 contains 13 residues. CDR3: CASTMDRGYEQYF. The CDR3 coding sequence is TGTGCCAGCACTATGGACAGGGGCTACGAGCAGTACTTC.

Note on this clone: This sample also contains other DNA sequences that code for the same CDR3. This chain uses TRBV9 with TRBJ2-1, with a possible D match to TRBD2 (5 bases). This CDR3 has 15 residues. The V gene's germline CDR1 is SGDLS and CDR2 YYNGEE. V dropped 2 bases and J dropped 0 bases, with 9 bases sitting between them. The CDR3 coding sequence is TGTGCCAGCAGCGTTAAGCGGAGCTCCTACAATGAGCAGTTCTTC. It yields the protein CASSVKRSSYNEQFF.

The chain couples TRBV7-3 to TRBJ2-1; the match to TRBD2 covers 9 bases. Per the germline V gene, CDR1 is SGHTA and CDR2 is FQGTGA. CDR3 length equals 16 residues. V lost 4 bases to trimming and J lost 3 bases; unmatched junction nucleotides: 7. CDR3: CASSSIAGVNYNEQFF. The CDR3 DNA sequence: TGTGCCAGCAGCTCGATAGCGGGAGTCAACTACAATGAGCAGTTCTTC.

V and J are TRBV6-5 and TRBJ2-3; D might be TRBD1 (7 bases). V was trimmed by 2 bases and J by 2 bases, leaving 11 bases between them. The V gene's germline CDR1 is MNHEY and CDR2 SVGAGI. The CDR3 consists of 15 residues. As DNA, the CDR3 is TGTGCCAGCAGTTACCAGGGGGGTTACACAGATACGCAGTATTTT. Protein sequence: CASSYQGGYTDTQYF.

The CDR3 DNA is TGTGCCAGCAGTCTGACAGGGGACACTGAAGCTTTCTTT. Protein product: CASSLTGDTEAFF. This sequence joins TRBV12-3 or TRBV12-4 and TRBJ1-1; 8 bases are a match to TRBD1. The CDR3 is 13 residues long. V lost 5 bases and J lost 3; bases outside the gene matches: 2.

The chain recombines TRBV7-6 with TRBJ1-4; D gene ambiguous. The V end was cut by 6 bases, the J end by 7 bases, with 21 bases between. The CDR3 length is 16 residues. CDR1 is SGHVS and CDR2 is FNYEAQ in the germline V gene. The CDR3 region has the DNA TGTGCCAGCAGTCCCACCCGTCCTTCAGGCAGTGAAAAACTGTTTTTT. It specifies CASSPTRPSGSEKLFF.